These 8 T cell receptor beta chains originate from one sample sequenced in a study of cytomegalovirus exposure and HLA in healthy donors. Data came from immunoSEQ multiplex PCR; TCRdb stores just in-frame clones and leaves some out. This table has 250,000 or so clones, roughly nine tenths appearing once. Sample: PBMCs. These receptors came from a man between 18 and 29 years old in good health and CMV-seropositive.

The V call is TRBV7-7, the J call TRBJ2-3; the D is unclear. V dropped 3 bases and J dropped 6 bases, with 10 bases sitting between them. CDR1 is SSHAT and CDR2 is FNYEAQ in the germline V gene (reference sequence). The CDR3 runs 13 residues. CDR3 protein: CASSFSPGDTQYF. CDR3 nucleotide sequence: TGTGCCAGCAGCTTCTCCCCCGGGGATACGCAGTATTTT.

This chain links TRBV11-3 with TRBJ2-5; D is possibly TRBD2 (6 bases). Trimming shortened V by 1 base and J by 5 bases, and 11 bases separated the two germline ends. The CDR3 consists of 14 residues. The germline V gene encodes CDR1 SGHNT and CDR2 YENEEA. The CDR3, as DNA: TGTGCCAGCAGCTTAGGGCCGGGGGAGGAGACCCAGTACTTC. Translating gives CASSLGPGEETQYF.

The genes are TRBV2 and TRBJ2-5, with D maybe TRBD2 (5 bases). CDR1 and CDR2 (germline): SNHLY, FYNNEI. V was shortened by 6 bases and J by 7 bases, with 9 bases between the two germline ends. The CDR3 covers 11 residues. The chain's CDR3 is CASRTSGTQYF. The CDR3 DNA is TGTGCCAGCAGAACGAGCGGGACCCAGTACTTC.

The chain uses TRBV30 and TRBJ1-3; D ambiguous. The CDR3 has 15 residues. Germline CDR1 GTSNPN, CDR2 SVGIG (reference sequence). V lost 4 bases to trimming and J lost 0 bases, with 13 bases between them. CDR3 in DNA: TGTGCCTGGACCGGGGAACTGATCTCTGGAAACACCATATATTTT. Amino acids: CAWTGELISGNTIYF.

The chain employs TRBV4-1 and TRBJ2-3; D perhaps matches TRBD2 (5 bases). Germline V gene data show CDR1 as MGHRA and CDR2 as YSYEKL. V was cut by 5 bases and J by 1 base, with 19 bases left in between. The length of the CDR3 is 17 residues. The CDR3 DNA follows: TGCGCCAGCAGCTTCCTAGGTAGTATGGGAGGCACAGATACGCAGTATTTT. Its protein product is CASSFLGSMGGTDTQYF.

The chain links TRBV6-6 to TRBJ2-7; 8 positions agree with TRBD2. This CDR3 comprises 15 residues. Germline CDR1 and CDR2: MNHNY and SVGAGI (reference sequence). V trimming: 4 bases; J trimming: 7 bases; junction bases outside the gene matches: 12. The CDR3 sequence is CASSSPGLGVEEQYF. DNA for the CDR3: TGTGCCAGCAGTTCACCGGGACTAGGGGTGGAAGAGCAGTACTTC.

The chain joins TRBV7-8 to TRBJ1-1; no clear D gene. The CDR3 has 15 residues. Trimming shortened V by 1 base and J by 4 bases, and 13 bases separated the two germline ends. Germline lookup yields CDR1 SGHVS and CDR2 FQNEAQ. CDR3 nucleotides: TGTGCCAGCAGCTTAGTCAGTCTAGAGGGCACTGAAGCTTTCTTT. The encoded protein is CASSLVSLEGTEAFF.

The chain uses TRBV19 and TRBJ2-7; 12 bases agree with TRBD1. This CDR3 region has 14 residues. V lost 5 bases and J lost 7; bases outside the gene matches: 6. Germline CDR1 and CDR2: LNHDA and SQIVND (reference sequence). CDR3 sequence: CASSEGQGAGEQYF. The CDR3 DNA reads as TGTGCCAGTAGTGAGGGACAGGGGGCAGGAGAGCAGTACTTC.